This TCR beta chain is from a study of cytomegalovirus exposure and HLA in healthy donors. The study's findings and limits: Reports credit the classifier with highly specific, highly sensitive diagnosis of cytomegalovirus status. Some 150 TCR beta chains were listed as cytomegalovirus-associated.

Produced via immunoSEQ multiplex PCR; TCRdb's table is partial and in-frame only. The sample holds over 200,000 clones, 90% seen once. A remark on this clone: Its antigen is unidentified.

The donors were members of the validation cohort comprising approximately 110 subjects, separate from the approximately 700-subject first cohort. The V end was cut by 8 bases, the J end by 1 base, with 14 bases between. The germline gives CDR1 SNHLY, CDR2 FYNNEI. CDR3 size: 14 residues. The receptor was derived from a woman younger than 45 in good health and CMV-seronegative. The material sequenced was PBMCs. The chain employs TRBV2 and TRBJ2-5; maybe TRBD1 (5 bases). Here the CDR3 reads CASQRTGPQETQYF. The CDR3 DNA reads as TGTGCCAGCCAACGTACAGGACCCCAAGAGACCCAGTACTTC.